The 10 T cell receptor beta chains below come from one sample, sequenced in a study of blood T cell repertoires in COVID-19. TCRdb's copy holds only in-frame clones and misses some; the assay was immunoSEQ multiplex PCR. The sample has under 450,000 clones; more than 75% are singletons. The source material was peripheral blood. These TCRs come from a human donor with acute or convalescent COVID-19. The donor label of this sample is uncertain.

This chain links TRBV30 with TRBJ2-1; TRBD1 aligns across 9 bases. The ends lost 5 bases at V and 4 bases at J; junction bases unmatched: 9. In germline, CDR1 is GTSNPN, CDR2 SVGIG (reference sequence). CDR3 size: 15 residues. CDR3 in amino acids: CAWGGPGQGYNEQFF. The CDR3 coding sequence is TGTGCCTGGGGGGGACCGGGACAGGGATACAATGAGCAGTTCTTC.

The V and J genes are TRBV19 and TRBJ1-6, with D uncertain. CDR3 size: 15 residues. V lost 7 bases to trimming and J lost 5 bases, with 15 bases between them. Germline V gives CDR1 LNHDA, CDR2 SQIVND (reference sequence). CDR3 nucleotides: TGTGCCAGTAAAGGTGGCGGGAATAATAATTCACCCCTCCACTTT. Protein product: CASKGGGNNNSPLHF.

The chain recombines TRBV12-3 or TRBV12-4 with TRBJ2-5; the D is unclear. CDR3 length: 13 residues. V was pared by 4 bases and J by 0 bases, with 6 bases between. CDR3 in DNA: TGTGCCAGCAGTTATTCGTACCAAGAGACCCAGTACTTC. It specifies CASSYSYQETQYF.

This chain connects TRBV27 to TRBJ2-6; 9 bases are shared with TRBD1. The germline CDR1 and CDR2 sequences are MNHEY and SMNVEV (reference sequence). Trimming removed 1 base from V and 3 bases from J; junction bases left unmatched: 4. The CDR3 length is 17 residues. The CDR3 DNA follows: TGTGCCAGCAGTTTATGGGGACAGGGAAGTGGGGCCAACGTCCTGACTTTC. Translating it yields CASSLWGQGSGANVLTF.

This chain's CDR3 is CASSYLGEGNSPLHF. CDR3 sequence (DNA): TGTGCCAGCAGTTATTTAGGGGAGGGTAATTCACCCCTCCACTTT. The chain employs TRBV6-5 and TRBJ1-6; a weak D match, TRBD1 (5 bases). Looked up from germline, CDR1 is MNHEY and CDR2 is SVGAGI. This CDR3 comprises 15 residues. Deletions cut 3 bases from V and 6 bases from J, with 12 bases between.

V gene TRBV28 combines with J gene TRBJ1-1; D remains unclear. The CDR3 has 14 amino acids. CDR1 MDHEN and CDR2 SYDVKM come from the germline V gene. V was trimmed by 3 bases and J by 1 base, leaving 9 bases between them. In DNA form, the CDR3 reads TGTGCCAGCAGTTTCCCCCGTCCGAACACTGAAGCTTTCTTT. Translated, it gives CASSFPRPNTEAFF.

The chain uses TRBV4-1 and TRBJ1-5; tentatively, D is TRBD1 (5 bases). V lost 0 bases and J 2 bases, leaving 11 bases between the germline ends. Looked up from germline, CDR1 is MGHRA and CDR2 is YSYEKL. The length of the CDR3 is 16 residues. The CDR3 bases are TGCGCCAGCAGCCAAGATTTCGGCAGGGGCAATCAGCCCCAGCATTTT. Amino acid sequence: CASSQDFGRGNQPQHF.

The V call is TRBV2, the J call TRBJ2-1, with 7 bases identical to TRBD2. The trim removed 8 bases at V and 10 bases at J, leaving 17 bases unmatched. There are 15 residues in the CDR3. The germline V gene encodes CDR1 SNHLY and CDR2 FYNNEI. CDR3 DNA: TGTGCCAGCGGTGTACTAGCGCCCTGGGCAGGGGAGCAGTTCTTC. The encoded protein is CASGVLAPWAGEQFF.

V gene TRBV6-5 combines with J gene TRBJ1-2; maybe TRBD1 (5 bases). Germline V gives CDR1 MNHEY, CDR2 SVGAGI. Trimming took 8 bases from V and 2 from J, leaving 9 bases between them. This CDR3 is built from 12 residues. CDR3 sequence (DNA): TGTGCCAGCGCGGGGGGGAACTATGGCTACACCTTC. It translates to CASAGGNYGYTF.

The chain carries TRBV9 and TRBJ1-1, with 8 positions matching TRBD1. V was pared by 4 bases and J by 3 bases, with 11 bases of the junction left unmatched. The CDR3 contains 16 residues. Germline-derived CDR1 and CDR2 are SGDLS and YYNGEE. CDR3 in DNA: TGTGCCAGCAGCTTATGGACAGGGATCGGGGACACTGAAGCTTTCTTT. It is translated as CASSLWTGIGDTEAFF.